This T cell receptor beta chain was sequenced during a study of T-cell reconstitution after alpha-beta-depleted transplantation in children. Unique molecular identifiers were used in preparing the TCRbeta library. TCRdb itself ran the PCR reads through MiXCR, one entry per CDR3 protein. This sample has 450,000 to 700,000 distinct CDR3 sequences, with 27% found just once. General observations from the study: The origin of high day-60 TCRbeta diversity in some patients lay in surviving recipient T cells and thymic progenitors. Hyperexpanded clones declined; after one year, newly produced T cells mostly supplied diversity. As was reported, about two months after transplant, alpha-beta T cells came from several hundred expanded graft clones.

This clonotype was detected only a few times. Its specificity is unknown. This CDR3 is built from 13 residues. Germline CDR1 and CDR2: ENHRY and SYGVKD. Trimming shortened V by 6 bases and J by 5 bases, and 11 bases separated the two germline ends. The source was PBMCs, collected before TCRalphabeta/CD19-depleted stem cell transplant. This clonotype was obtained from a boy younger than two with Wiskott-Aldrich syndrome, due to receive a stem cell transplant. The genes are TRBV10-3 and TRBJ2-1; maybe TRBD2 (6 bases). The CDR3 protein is CAIRGGNNNEQFF. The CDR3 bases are TGTGCCATCAGAGGAGGGAACAACAATGAGCAGTTCTTC.